This TCR beta chain was documented in a study of shared clonotypes between healthy human individuals. Study as a whole: There were three CD4 naive, three CD4 memory, two CD8 naive and one CD8 memory plates per donor. Overall study findings and caveats: Naive subsets tended to show greater estimated richness than memory subsets.

CD8 cells classed as naive were CD45RO-negative and positively selected for CCR7, excluding terminally differentiated effector memory CD45RA+ cells. Genomic DNA belonging to each subset was distributed in equal measure over several immunoSEQ plates. Repertoires were generated with immunoSEQ multiplex PCR, while TCRdb's copy carries only in-frame clones and drops some. The profile shows about 2 million clones, approximately 94% of them singletons. Germline values: CDR1 MGHRA, CDR2 YSYEKL. This CDR3 spans 13 amino acids. V was cut by 0 bases and J by 8 bases, with 10 bases left in between. Of note for this clone: Its antigen is not known.

The TCR was taken from a man aged 18 to 29 in good health. The genes are TRBV4-1 and TRBJ1-2, with D unclear. The sequencing sample was made of naive CD8+ T cells sorted from blood. As DNA, the CDR3 is TGCGCCAGCAGCCAAGATAGCGATCGGGGCTACACCTTC. Its translation is CASSQDSDRGYTF.